Below are 13 T cell receptor beta chains sequenced from a single sample in a study of T cells in localized non-small cell lung cancer. TCRdb keeps only in-frame clones here, not all; method: immunoSEQ multiplex PCR. This sample has roughly 1,900 clones, with about 18% found just once. The specimen was lung tumor tissue, collected before any cancer treatment. The receptors here all came from a man aged 35 to 70 with stage I lung adenocarcinoma.

The J gene is TRBJ2-1, the V gene TRBV28, with TRBD1 identical over 10 bases. There are 16 residues in the CDR3. J lost 0 bases, V lost 7 bases, and 6 bases had no gene match. Germline lookup yields CDR1 MDHEN and CDR2 SYDVKM. The CDR3 loop is CASISGTGASYNEQFF. CDR3 coding DNA: TGTGCCAGCATCTCCGGGACAGGGGCCTCCTACAATGAGCAGTTCTTC. Based on the CDR3 plus reference TRBV28 and TRBJ2-1, the full variable domain is DVKVTQSSRYLVKRTGEKVFLECVQDMDHENMFWYRQDPGLGLRLIYFSYDVKMKEKGDIPEGYSVSREKKERFSLILESASTNQTSMYLCASISGTGASYNEQFFGPGTRLTVL.

The chain joins TRBV29-1 to TRBJ2-7; TRBD1 matches at 8 bases. The ends lost 4 bases at V and 6 bases at J; junction bases unmatched: 5. Germline assignment: CDR1 SQVTM and CDR2 ANQGSEA. The CDR3 is 12 residues long. CDR3 nucleotides: TGCAGCGTTGCTAGGACAGGGAGCGAGCAGTACTTC. Translated: CSVARTGSEQYF.

This clone was counted between two and nine times. This rearrangement joins TRBV12-2 to TRBJ2-3; the table's D call TRBD2 went unverified against the DNA. TRBV12-2 corresponds to a pseudogene. This CDR3 region has 14 residues. The CDR3 loop reads CAILKLATTDTQYF. In DNA, the CDR3 is TGTGCCATCCTTAAACTAGCGACCACAGATACGCAGTATTTT.

This chain uses TRBV18 with TRBJ1-2, with 7 positions matching TRBD1. There are 13 residues in the CDR3. V gave up 6 bases and J gave up 8 bases; unmatched junction bases: 9. The germline CDR1 and CDR2 sequences are KGHSH and LQKENI. CDR3 residues: CASSEGTAIGYTF. CDR3 bases: TGTGCCAGCTCCGAGGGGACAGCTATCGGCTACACCTTC.

This clone has a handful of counts. This chain joins TRBV11-3 and TRBJ2-1, with D possibly TRBD2 on 5 matching bases. The CDR3 runs 14 residues. CDR1 SGHNT and CDR2 YENEEA come from the germline V gene. Trimming cost V 5 bases and J 4 bases, with 12 bases left between them. The CDR3 nucleotides read TGTGCCAGCAGCCCTCTGAGCGGTTACAATGAGCAGTTCTTC. It yields the protein CASSPLSGYNEQFF.

This clone was counted ten times or more. This chain joins TRBV11-3 and TRBJ2-3; TRBD2 matches at 10 bases. V was pared by 5 bases and J by 0 bases, with 11 bases of the junction left unmatched. Germline lookup yields CDR1 SGHNT and CDR2 YENEEA. The CDR3 has 18 amino acids. The CDR3 spells CASSLQGTSDTSTDTQYF. The CDR3 DNA sequence: TGTGCCAGCAGCCTCCAGGGGACTAGCGATACTAGCACAGATACGCAGTATTTT.

The chain has TRBV28 and TRBJ2-1; 7 nucleotides match TRBD1. The ends lost 6 bases at V and 6 bases at J; junction bases unmatched: 5. This CDR3 has 13 residues. Germline loops: CDR1 MDHEN, CDR2 SYDVKM. CDR3 DNA: TGTGCCAGCAGACGAACAGGGGTCAATGAGCAGTTCTTC. It encodes CASRRTGVNEQFF.

V and J are TRBV6-8 and TRBJ2-1; perhaps TRBD1 as D (6 bases). V lost 8 bases and J lost 0, with 8 bases in between. The V gene's germline CDR1 is MNHGY and CDR2 SAAAGT. CDR3 size: 13 residues. CDR3 DNA sequence: TGTGCCAGCGGGGGCCGCTCCTACAATGAGCAGTTCTTC. It translates to CASGGRSYNEQFF.

This clone was counted a few times. CDR3 in amino acids: CASSVAGGFTDTQYF. CDR3 DNA sequence: TGTGCCAGCAGCGTAGCCGGGGGGTTCACAGATACGCAGTATTTT. The chain uses TRBV9 and TRBJ2-3; 7 nucleotides agree with TRBD2. The junction had 3 bases not matched to a gene; V was cut back by 0 bases and J by 2 bases. The germline V gene has CDR1 SGDLS and CDR2 YYNGEE. The CDR3 extends over 15 amino acids. The full variable domain, its missing parts supplied by reference TRBV9 and TRBJ2-3, is DSGVTQTPKHLITATGQRVTLRCSPRSGDLSVYWYQQSLDQGLQFLIQYYNGEERAKGNILERFSAQQFPDLHSELNLSSLELGDSALYFCASSVAGGFTDTQYFGPGTRLTVL.

The CDR3 protein is CASSGLAGETGELFF. In DNA, the CDR3 is TGTGCCAGCAGCGGACTAGCGGGAGAGACCGGGGAGCTGTTTTTT. The rearrangement links TRBV6-8 to TRBJ2-2, with TRBD2 identical over 13 bases. The V gene end was trimmed by 6 bases and the J gene end by 5 bases; junction bases not matched to a gene: 3. The germline V gene encodes CDR1 MNHGY and CDR2 SAAAGT. The CDR3 length is 15 residues.

This clone appeared many times. This chain connects TRBV13 to TRBJ2-1; 9 bases match TRBD2. The CDR3 runs to 17 residues. After removal of 1 base from V and 5 bases from J, the junction contained 9 bases not matched to a gene. The germline CDR1 and CDR2 sequences are PRHDT and FYEKMQ (reference sequence). CDR3 protein: CASSLVAGGPRDNEQFF. DNA for the CDR3: TGTGCCAGCAGCTTAGTGGCGGGAGGGCCTAGAGACAATGAGCAGTTCTTC.

This clone is labeled as medium-sized (0.01 to 0.1%). J is TRBJ2-3 and V is TRBV6-8; TRBD2 matches at 9 bases. The V and J ends lost 5 bases and 2 bases, in that order; junction bases with no gene match: 8. The germline CDR1 and CDR2 sequences are MNHGY and SAAAGT. The CDR3 contains 16 residues. DNA of the CDR3: TGTGCCAGCAGTCCTGCAGCGGGGGGATTCACAGATACGCAGTATTTT. It codes for CASSPAAGGFTDTQYF.

This clone is categorized as hyperexpanded. The limits of the CDR3 on the DNA are not certain, so only TCRdb's listed CDR3 is given. This chain joins TRBV6-8 and TRBJ1-2. Germline V gene sequence: CDR1 MNHGY, CDR2 SAAAGT. Counting both end residues, the CDR3 totals 13 amino acids. The CDR3: CASSSSSGRGYTF.